The clone carrying this T cell receptor (beta chain) appeared a single time. Its antigen remains unidentified. Deletions cut 5 bases from V and 2 bases from J, with 11 bases between. Per the germline V gene, CDR1 is MNHEY and CDR2 is SMNVEV (reference sequence). This CDR3 region has 14 residues. Naive CD8 cells comprised CD45RO-negative, CCR7-positively selected cells, excluding terminally differentiated effector memory CD45RA+ cells. Genomic DNA belonging to each subset was distributed in equal measure over several immunoSEQ plates. Libraries were prepared by immunoSEQ multiplex PCR; TCRdb keeps only in-frame clonotypes and omits some of them. Among about 550,000 clones, around 95% were seen once, and the ten largest hold roughly 0.1%. This sample is part of a study of shared clonotypes between healthy human individuals. Findings and limits, study-wide: A handful of donors shared approximately 5% of their naive CD4 clonotypes.

V usage is TRBV27 and J usage is TRBJ2-3, with a possible D match to TRBD1 (6 bases). The clonotype comes from a woman in her 30s in good health. The specimen sequenced was naive CD8+ T cells sorted from blood. The CDR3 region has the DNA TGTGCCAGCAGTCTAAGGGACAACACAGATACGCAGTATTTT. It specifies CASSLRDNTDTQYF.